These 28 T cell receptor beta chains originate from one sample sequenced in a study of blood T cell repertoires in COVID-19. The table came from immunoSEQ multiplex PCR; TCRdb's copy has only in-frame clones and leaves some out. The sample lists over 130,000 clones; around 83% were seen once. The sample comprised peripheral blood. The receptors stem from a woman of 80 years or more with acute or convalescent COVID-19.

The chain couples TRBV15 to TRBJ2-1; D is ambiguous. V lost 5 bases, J lost 5 bases, and 4 bases lay in between. Per germline, CDR1 LNHNV and CDR2 YYDKDF (reference sequence). The CDR3 totals 11 residues. The CDR3: CATSEDNEQFF. The DNA of the CDR3 is TGTGCCACCAGCGAGGACAATGAGCAGTTCTTC. The full variable domain, rest sourced from reference TRBV15 and TRBJ2-1, is DAMVIQNPRYQVTQFGKPVTLSCSQTLNHNVMYWYQQKSSQAPKLLFHYYDKDFNNEADTPDNFQSRRPNTSFCFLDIRSPGLGDTAMYLCATSEDNEQFFGPGTRLTVL.

The J gene is TRBJ1-5, the V gene TRBV7-2; D may be TRBD1 (5 bases). The CDR3 sequence is 16 residues long. The ends were cut back, 1 base at V and 7 bases at J, with 17 bases in the middle. Looked up from germline, CDR1 is SGHTA and CDR2 is FQGNSA. The CDR3 region is CASSLGWGGTRQPQHF. CDR3 sequence (DNA): TGTGCCAGCAGCTTAGGCTGGGGAGGGACCCGGCAGCCCCAGCATTTT.

V and J are TRBV9 and TRBJ1-3, with a possible D match to TRBD1 (6 bases). CDR3 length equals 15 residues. Germline V gene data show CDR1 as SGDLS and CDR2 as YYNGEE. Trimming shortened V by 4 bases and J by 0 bases, and 11 bases separated the two germline ends. CDR3 protein: CASSFRQDSGNTIYF. CDR3 nucleotide sequence: TGTGCCAGCAGCTTTAGACAGGACTCTGGAAACACCATATATTTT.

The rearrangement uses TRBV3-1 (or the pseudogene TRBV3-2) and TRBJ2-7, with TRBD1 matching over 10 bases. The V and J ends lost 0 bases and 2 bases, in that order; junction bases with no gene match: 7. Germline values: CDR1 LGHDT, CDR2 YNNKEL (reference sequence). CDR3 length: 17 residues. CDR3 sequence (DNA): TGTGCCAGCAGCCAAGATCCCCGGGACAGGGGCCCCTACGAGCAGTACTTC. As protein: CASSQDPRDRGPYEQYF.

The rearrangement joins TRBV24-1 to TRBJ2-5, with TRBD1 matching over 8 bases. The CDR3 consists of 16 residues. V shed 4 bases, J shed 3 bases, and the junction held 9 bases outside the gene matches. Germline V gives CDR1 KGHDR, CDR2 SFDVKD. The CDR3 sequence: CATSESRDRWKETQYF. The CDR3 bases are TGTGCCACCAGTGAATCCCGGGACAGGTGGAAAGAGACCCAGTACTTC.

In this sample, this clone turned up a few times. This chain links TRBV3-1 (or the pseudogene TRBV3-2) with TRBJ1-4; D is possibly TRBD1 (5 bases). CDR1 and CDR2 (germline): LGHDT, YNNKEL (reference sequence). The CDR3 covers 15 residues. Trimming shortened V by 1 base and J by 4 bases, and 10 bases separated the two germline ends. The CDR3 DNA sequence: TGTGCCAGCAGCCAAGGAAATCAGGGTAATGAAAAACTGTTTTTT. Translated, it gives CASSQGNQGNEKLFF.

This clone has a single count. The chain employs TRBV2 and TRBJ2-3; D might be TRBD1 (6 bases). Trimming removed 6 bases from V and 10 bases from J, with 11 bases in between. This CDR3 comprises 11 residues. In germline, CDR1 is SNHLY, CDR2 FYNNEI. The CDR3 is CASRLQGAQYF. CDR3 sequence (DNA): TGTGCCAGCAGATTACAGGGAGCGCAGTATTTT.

The chain has TRBV18 and TRBJ1-5; TRBD1 is a possible D gene (6 bases). V was trimmed by 3 bases and J by 4 bases, leaving 13 bases between them. Germline CDR1 and CDR2: KGHSH and LQKENI. This CDR3 spans 15 amino acids. The CDR3 sequence is CASSPKTGTNQPQHF. DNA for the CDR3: TGTGCCAGCTCACCCAAAACCGGGACAAATCAGCCCCAGCATTTT. Full variable domain (missing parts from reference TRBV18 and TRBJ1-5): NAGVMQNPRHLVRRRGQEARLRCSPMKGHSHVYWYRQLPEEGLKFMVYLQKENIIDESGMPKERFSAEFPKEGPSILRIQQVVRGDSAAYFCASSPKTGTNQPQHFGDGTRLSIL.

The chain carries TRBV28 and TRBJ1-2; D possibly corresponds to TRBD1 (5 bases). This CDR3 is built from 13 residues. CDR1 is MDHEN, CDR2 SYDVKM, per germline. The V end was cut by 5 bases, the J end by 3 bases, with 10 bases between. The CDR3 here is CASSIGRDYGYTF. The CDR3 DNA reads TGTGCCAGCAGTATCGGCAGGGACTATGGCTACACCTTC.

The gene calls are TRBV10-3 and TRBJ1-1; D remains unclear. The CDR3 loop spans 14 amino acids. Germline V gives CDR1 ENHRY, CDR2 SYGVKD. V gave up 7 bases and J gave up 4 bases, with 16 bases separating them. The CDR3 sequence is CAITTTQGSTEAFF. The CDR3 DNA sequence: TGTGCCATCACCACAACCCAAGGGAGCACTGAAGCTTTCTTT.

The J gene is TRBJ1-6, the V gene TRBV7-9; D not certain. The CDR3 consists of 15 residues. Germline CDR1 SEHNR, CDR2 FQNEAQ (reference sequence). Trimming removed 2 bases at V and 8 bases at J, with 13 bases between. CDR3 region: CASSLSRLGYSPLHF. As DNA, the CDR3 is TGTGCCAGCAGCTTATCGAGGCTTGGCTATTCACCCCTCCACTTT.

The rearrangement uses TRBV28 and TRBJ2-2, with a tentative D call TRBD2 (5 bases). Trimming took off 8 bases at V and 3 bases at J, with 13 bases between the two ends. This CDR3 is 14 amino acids long. Germline-derived CDR1 and CDR2 are MDHEN and SYDVKM. The CDR3 loop is CASGPLRDTGELFF. The CDR3 DNA follows: TGTGCCAGCGGACCGTTGCGGGACACCGGGGAGCTGTTTTTT.

This rearrangement joins TRBV12-5 to TRBJ2-1; 8 positions agree with TRBD1. Germline V gene lookup returns CDR1 LGHNT and CDR2 FRNRAP. V shed 3 bases, J shed 2 bases, and the junction held 3 bases outside the gene matches. This CDR3 spans 15 amino acids. CDR3: CASGLGQGTYNEQFF. For the CDR3, the DNA is TGTGCTAGTGGTTTAGGACAGGGTACCTACAATGAGCAGTTCTTC.

V gene TRBV2 combines with J gene TRBJ2-1; 14 bases align to TRBD2. From germline, CDR1 is SNHLY and CDR2 FYNNEI. V shed 0 bases, J shed 7 bases, and the junction held 2 bases outside the gene matches. The CDR3 sequence is 16 residues long. CDR3 residues: CASSEAGTSGRNEQFF. CDR3 bases: TGTGCCAGCAGTGAAGCGGGGACTAGCGGGAGAAATGAGCAGTTCTTC.

As regards this clone: Mismatch with germline at one junction end may stem from a read error. The V and J genes are TRBV12-3 or TRBV12-4 and TRBJ2-1; 11 nucleotides line up with TRBD2. This CDR3 is 13 amino acids long. As DNA, the CDR3 is TGTGCCAGCAGTCCCGGGACTAGCGGACTCGAGCTCTTC. It is translated as CASSPGTSGLELF.

The chain joins TRBV29-1 to TRBJ1-1, with unresolved D. Germline assignment: CDR1 SQVTM and CDR2 ANQGSEA. This CDR3 has 12 residues. The V end lost 3 bases, the J end lost 1 base, and 6 bases lay between the germline ends. CDR3 protein: CSVDAGNTEAFF. As DNA, the CDR3 is TGCAGCGTTGATGCAGGGAACACTGAAGCTTTCTTT.

The chain recombines TRBV11-2 with TRBJ1-5; TRBD1 aligns across 7 bases. The CDR3 loop spans 13 amino acids. Trimming at V came to 5 bases and at J to 5 bases, leaving 3 bases not matched to a gene. From germline, CDR1 is SGHAT and CDR2 FQNNGV. The CDR3 DNA reads as TGTGCCAGCAGCCTCGACAGGGATCAGCCCCAGCATTTT. This encodes CASSLDRDQPQHF.

The chain recombines TRBV18 with TRBJ2-3; TRBD2 agrees at 8 bases. The V gene end was trimmed by 2 bases and the J gene end by 1 base; junction bases not matched to a gene: 5. CDR1 KGHSH and CDR2 LQKENI come from the germline V gene. The CDR3 spans 16 residues. CDR3 region: CASSPLAGPRTDTQYF. DNA for the CDR3: TGTGCCAGCTCACCATTAGCGGGGCCCCGCACAGATACGCAGTATTTT.

V is TRBV6-5 and J is TRBJ2-7; 9 bases map to TRBD1. Germline lookup yields CDR1 MNHEY and CDR2 SVGAGI. The trim removed 6 bases at V and 3 bases at J, leaving 6 bases unmatched. This CDR3 is 14 amino acids long. In DNA form, the CDR3 reads TGTGCCAGCAGGCGGGGACAGGGAATCTACGAGCAGTACTTC. It translates to CASRRGQGIYEQYF.

This clone was observed a single time. This chain connects TRBV5-5 to TRBJ1-1; D is possibly TRBD1 (5 bases). This CDR3 comprises 17 residues. Germline assignment: CDR1 SGHKS and CDR2 YYEKEE (reference sequence). V lost 4 bases to trimming and J lost 0 bases, with 19 bases between them. CDR3 residues: CASSRGLAANMNTEAFF. As DNA, the CDR3 is TGTGCCAGCAGCCGGGGGTTGGCGGCCAACATGAACACTGAAGCTTTCTTT.

This chain uses TRBV28 with TRBJ2-5; possible D gene TRBD1, 5 bases. V was pared by 3 bases and J by 2 bases, with 7 bases between. The CDR3 spans 13 residues. The germline V gene encodes CDR1 MDHEN and CDR2 SYDVKM. The CDR3 DNA follows: TGTGCCAGCAGTTTGGGGCCACAAGAGACCCAGTACTTC. The encoded protein is CASSLGPQETQYF.

This clone occurred once. J is TRBJ1-6 and V is TRBV25-1; maybe TRBD1 (5 bases). The V gene's germline CDR1 is MGHDK and CDR2 SYGVNS. Deletions cut 2 bases from V and 10 bases from J, with 12 bases between. This CDR3 has 14 amino acids. The DNA of the CDR3 is TGTGCCAGCAGTGAAATGGGGGGTTGGTCACCCCTCCACTTT. Residues: CASSEMGGWSPLHF.

The J gene is TRBJ2-5, the V gene TRBV3-1 (or the pseudogene TRBV3-2); 7 bases are shared with TRBD2. V trimming: 2 bases; J trimming: 5 bases; junction bases outside the gene matches: 2. Germline CDR1 LGHDT, CDR2 YNNKEL (reference sequence). This CDR3 comprises 13 residues. CDR3 nucleotide sequence: TGTGCCAGCAGCCAATCAGCGGGGGAGACCCAGTACTTC. Translation: CASSQSAGETQYF.

This chain connects TRBV19 to TRBJ2-5; 7 positions agree with TRBD2. The CDR3 covers 14 residues. Trimming took 5 bases from V and 6 from J; bases not matched to a gene: 9. Germline V gene lookup returns CDR1 LNHDA and CDR2 SQIVND (reference sequence). CDR3 sequence (DNA): TGTGCCAGTAGTGGCTACTTGGGGGGGAAGACCCAGTACTTC. This encodes CASSGYLGGKTQYF.

V usage is TRBV12-3 or TRBV12-4 and J usage is TRBJ2-7; TRBD1 agrees at 7 bases. This CDR3 has 13 residues. The J segment lost 0 bases and the V segment lost 9 bases, leaving 5 bases of the junction unmatched. In nucleotides, the CDR3 is TGTGCCAGAAAACAGGGGAACTCCTACGAGCAGTACTTC. Protein product: CARKQGNSYEQYF.

The V and J genes are TRBV5-4 and TRBJ2-3; D unresolved. Germline CDR1 and CDR2: SGHNT and YYREEE (reference sequence). V was cut by 4 bases and J by 5 bases, with 11 bases left in between. CDR3 length: 13 amino acids. The CDR3 sequence: CASSPTRLDTQYF. The CDR3 DNA follows: TGTGCCAGCAGCCCGACAAGGTTAGATACGCAGTATTTT.

The rearrangement uses TRBV7-9 and TRBJ1-1; 9 positions match TRBD1. V trimming: 3 bases; J trimming: 3 bases; junction bases outside the gene matches: 8. The CDR3 has 16 amino acids. Germline lookup yields CDR1 SEHNR and CDR2 FQNEAQ (reference sequence). CDR3 sequence (DNA): TGTGCCAGCAGCTTGGACAGGGGAAGAGCTGACACTGAAGCTTTCTTT. Encoded protein: CASSLDRGRADTEAFF.

V usage is TRBV4-1 and J usage is TRBJ1-5; 9 bases map to TRBD1. This CDR3 has 16 residues. The germline V gene encodes CDR1 MGHRA and CDR2 YSYEKL. Unmatched junction bases numbered 8, after V lost 4 bases and J lost 4 bases. The CDR3 bases are TGCGCCAGCAGCCTTGAGGACAGGGGTAGGAATCAGCCCCAGCATTTT. Protein: CASSLEDRGRNQPQHF.